This T cell receptor beta chain was documented in a study of shared clonotypes between healthy human individuals (dated by TCRdb to about 2020). Study-wide context: The cohort comprised a couple of women and a few men aged 18 to 49 years. Blood TCR repertoires of roughly 5 healthy adults were deeply sequenced to estimate repertoire size and the extent of clonotype sharing between individuals. Each donor's leukapheresis produced roughly between about 0.85 and 10 billion PBMCs. Different laboratories and diverse techniques were used to prepare libraries and sequence TCR repertoires, to increase sequencing depth and limit assay-specific biases. Broader findings and caveats from the paper: Pairwise subsampling indicated that sequencing depth was expected to affect the degree of clonotype sharing among donors. Sampling was restricted to blood, and TCR repertoires in tissue are likely to differ from TCR repertoires in blood. Because the study included a small number of donors, the genetic and exposure-history diversity represented was limited.

The donors were healthy, HIV-negative adults who had no recently reported acute infections or vaccinations. Every donor was a Caucasian adult living in Nashville, Tennessee, USA. For unsorted samples, 90 million or so PBMCs were counted and genomic DNA was extracted with the QIAamp DNA Blood Mini kit. Blood was collected by leukapheresis, and PBMCs were isolated by Ficoll-Histopaque density gradient centrifugation and then cryopreserved in liquid nitrogen vapor phase. V ends up 5 bases short and J 4 bases short, with an unmatched junction base count of 4. Taken from cysteine to phenylalanine, the CDR3 has 14 residues. Only the CDR3 DNA stays, 42 bases, in frame from base 1. Sequences SGHNT (CDR1) and YENEEA (CDR2) are obtained from the germline V gene. Points on this clone: Its target antigen remains unknown. No base quality values were provided; no much bigger clone lies one nucleotide off.

Using the deep immunoSEQ assay, multiplex PCR amplified TCR CDR3 regions from genomic DNA. For each cell subset, the extracted genomic DNA was distributed evenly across all wells of several immunoSEQ 96-well plates, and each plate served as one replicate. For unsorted PBMC, about 270 ng of genomic DNA, equivalent to around 30,000 T cell genomes, went into each replicate PCR. Ten immunoSEQ deep assay plates were used to sequence the unsorted PBMC genomic DNA. Purified libraries were quantified with a Qubit 3.0 fluorometer, sized on a Bioanalyzer 2100, and re-quantified with the KAPA Library Quantification kit. Every immunoSEQ 96-well plate was sequenced on a separate single-read 150-cycle Illumina NextSeq 550 flow cell. As for the original processing: The immunoSEQ output contained only junctional sequences without quality scores, so filtering could not match that applied to full-length reads. Sequences were annotated with PyIR, a Python wrapper for IgBLAST v1.9, and V/J genes and CDR3 were assigned using IMGT germline references. Any read was removed if the V/J assignment was weak (E-value above 1e-6), the CDR3 was missing, or the read contained stop codons, out-of-frame junctions, or ambiguous translated residues. V3J clonotypes were defined by identical inferred V gene, J gene, and CDR3 amino acid sequence. To compute the percentage overlap between repertoires, the number of shared unique clonotypes was divided by the size of the smaller repertoire. Repertoire richness was assessed with RTK rarefaction, the Chao1 estimator, and Recon v2.1 estimates of unobserved clonotypes. Imported from immuneACCESS, the table was reduced by TCRdb to in-frame sequences with V and J called. These copies leave out some clones; in studies compared against another copy, an unresolved V gene accounts for under half, and the cause of the remainder is not known. The V and J calls and clone size come from that table; D and trimming were worked out from the DNA. The sample table shows about 490,000 clones, and roughly 85% are seen once. About 12% of the sample is in the top ten clones.

The receptor was isolated from a woman in her thirties or forties in good health. Some clones in this sample may be carry-over from other donors' samples. Input material: PBMCs. The chain is assembled from TRBV11-3 and TRBJ2-1, and 8 junction bases match TRBD1. This receptor has the CDR3 CASSKQGEYNEQFF. The DNA reads as follows: TGTGCCAGCAGCAAACAGGGGGAGTACAATGAGCAGTTCTTC.